Following are 19 T cell receptor beta chains from one sample sequenced in a study of CD8+ T cells in alopecia areata. Following RNA extraction, reverse transcription yielded cDNA that acted as the sequencing template. Sequenced by immunoSEQ multiplex PCR; TCRdb stores in-frame clones only, minus some. The table has 170,000 or so clones, approximately 59% seen once; the top ten hold approximately 15%. The source was CD4+ T cells sorted from blood, collected at week 0. The source is a human donor with alopecia areata.

The chain has TRBV25-1 and TRBJ2-1; 8 bases align to TRBD2. The germline gives CDR1 MGHDK, CDR2 SYGVNS. V shed 2 bases, J shed 7 bases, and the junction held 7 bases outside the gene matches. The CDR3 is 15 residues long. In nucleotides, the CDR3 is TGTGCCAGCAGTGAACCGGGACTAGTTATGAATGAGCAGTTCTTC. Its protein is CASSEPGLVMNEQFF.

The V gene is TRBV7-9, the J gene TRBJ2-7, with D perhaps TRBD2 (6 bases). V lost 2 bases and J lost 11, with 16 bases in between. Looked up from germline, CDR1 is SEHNR and CDR2 is FQNEAQ (reference sequence). The CDR3 spans 13 residues. CDR3 coding DNA: TGTGCCAGCAGCTTAAGCGGGCTAGGGAGGAAGTACTTC. As protein: CASSLSGLGRKYF. Combining the CDR3 with reference TRBV7-9 and TRBJ2-7 gives the whole variable domain DTGVSQNPRHKITKRGQNVTFRCDPISEHNRLYWYRQTLGQGPEFLTYFQNEAQLEKSRLLSDRFSAERPKGSFSTLEIQRTEQGDSAMYLCASSLSGLGRKYFGPGTRLTVT.

The V gene is TRBV5-1, the J gene TRBJ1-6; D gene uncertain. Germline CDR1 SGHRS, CDR2 YFSETQ. There are 14 residues in the CDR3. V lost 0 bases and J 7 bases, leaving 8 bases between the germline ends. The CDR3 DNA reads TGCGCCAGCAGCTTGGAGTCTGCAAATTCACCCCTCCACTTT. Translated: CASSLESANSPLHF.

V gene TRBV7-2 combines with J gene TRBJ2-5, with a tentative D call TRBD2 (6 bases). Germline CDR1 and CDR2: SGHTA and FQGNSA. CDR3 length equals 17 residues. Trimming took off 1 base at V and 4 bases at J, with 19 bases between the two ends. CDR3 nucleotides: TGTGCCAGCAGCTTAGGGGCGGGGTCTGGGTCCCTAGAGACCCAGTACTTC. This codes for CASSLGAGSGSLETQYF.

There are a few counts of this clone. The chain recombines TRBV9 with TRBJ2-5; D uncertain. Trimming shortened V by 1 base and J by 4 bases, and 5 bases separated the two germline ends. CDR1 and CDR2 (germline): SGDLS, YYNGEE. The CDR3 has 12 amino acids. As DNA, the CDR3 is TGTGCCAGCAGCGTAAAAGGAGAGACCCAGTACTTC. Translated: CASSVKGETQYF.

The chain joins TRBV5-6 to TRBJ1-1; D gene unclear. Between the trimmed V and J ends, which lost 4 bases and 0 bases, there was a span of 7 bases. Germline V gives CDR1 SGHDT, CDR2 YYEEEE. The CDR3 loop spans 13 amino acids. CDR3 nucleotides: TGTGCCAGCAGCCCGCTTATGAACACTGAAGCTTTCTTT. This translates into CASSPLMNTEAFF.

This clone was counted a few times. V is TRBV27 and J is TRBJ1-5; weak D call: TRBD1 (5 bases). Germline loops: CDR1 MNHEY, CDR2 SMNVEV (reference sequence). This CDR3 has 15 residues. The V end was cut by 8 bases, the J end by 4 bases, with 18 bases between. The CDR3: CASGGLKGANQPQHF. DNA of the CDR3: TGTGCCAGCGGGGGATTGAAGGGAGCGAATCAGCCCCAGCATTTT.

The chain has TRBV5-1 and TRBJ2-1; either TRBD1 or TRBD2 may fit D (5 bases each). The CDR3 is 15 amino acids. Trimming pared 0 bases from V and 0 bases from J, leaving 7 bases between. Germline V gene sequence: CDR1 SGHRS, CDR2 YFSETQ. CDR3 sequence reads: CASSLGGFSYNEQFF. The DNA for the CDR3 is TGCGCCAGCAGCTTGGGGGGGTTCTCCTACAATGAGCAGTTCTTC.

V usage is TRBV29-1 and J usage is TRBJ1-1; no clear D gene. The CDR3 is 14 residues long. Trimming cost V 6 bases and J 1 base, with 15 bases left between them. From germline, CDR1 is SQVTM and CDR2 ANQGSEA. The CDR3 reads CSVQRRQTNTEAFF. As DNA, the CDR3 is TGCAGCGTCCAAAGGAGGCAGACGAACACTGAAGCTTTCTTT.

J is TRBJ2-3 and V is TRBV29-1; D may correspond to TRBD1 or TRBD2 (6 bases each). Deletions cut 3 bases from V and 4 bases from J, with 23 bases between. CDR1 SQVTM and CDR2 ANQGSEA come from the germline V gene. CDR3 length equals 17 residues. The CDR3 DNA reads as TGCAGCGTTGATCCCGCAGGGAGGAGTGGGGGCGCAGATACGCAGTATTTT. Its protein is CSVDPAGRSGGADTQYF.

The CDR3: CASGGTGNQPQHF. The DNA of the CDR3 is TGTGCCAGCGGCGGGACAGGGAACCAGCCCCAGCATTTT. This chain joins TRBV6-6 and TRBJ1-5, with TRBD1 matching 9 bases. The CDR3 is 13 residues long. The J segment lost 7 bases and the V segment lost 8 bases, leaving 6 bases of the junction unmatched. CDR1 is MNHNY, CDR2 SVGAGI, per germline (reference sequence).

The sample holds a few counts of this clone. This chain connects TRBV29-1 to TRBJ2-7; D not resolved. The CDR3 is made up of 13 amino acids. Germline-derived CDR1 and CDR2 are SQVTM and ANQGSEA. V was clipped by 2 bases and J by 0 bases, with 8 bases between them. The CDR3 loop is CSVELPSSYEQYF. In DNA form, the CDR3 reads TGCAGCGTTGAATTGCCTAGCTCCTACGAGCAGTACTTC.

Worth noting for this clone: Within the sample, other DNA sequences also encode this same CDR3. This chain joins TRBV4-2 and TRBJ2-7, with no clear D. The V gene's germline CDR1 is LGHNA and CDR2 YNFKEQ. V was shortened by 0 bases and J by 1 base, with 10 bases between the two germline ends. The CDR3 is 15 amino acids. The CDR3 sequence is CASSQETDGSYEQYF. CDR3 sequence (DNA): TGTGCCAGCAGCCAAGAAACTGACGGGTCCTACGAGCAGTACTTC.

This chain uses TRBV6-5 with TRBJ2-7; D may be TRBD2 (7 bases). The CDR3 is 15 residues long. The germline gives CDR1 MNHEY, CDR2 SVGAGI. Trimming removed 7 bases from V and 1 base from J, with 17 bases in between. The CDR3 coding sequence is TGTGCCAGCACCCCCTCCGGGGGGCTATCCTACGAGCAGTACTTC. Its protein is CASTPSGGLSYEQYF.

The sample holds a few counts of this clone. V and J are TRBV27 and TRBJ1-5, with TRBD1 matching over 7 bases. The CDR3 length is 14 residues. Germline loops: CDR1 MNHEY, CDR2 SMNVEV (reference sequence). The V gene end was trimmed by 3 bases and the J gene end by 3 bases; junction bases not matched to a gene: 2. CDR3 residues: CASSFQGVNQPQHF. The CDR3 bases are TGTGCCAGCAGTTTTCAGGGGGTCAATCAGCCCCAGCATTTT.

This clone showed up just a few times. The chain uses TRBV7-2 and TRBJ1-2; 11 nucleotides align to TRBD1. From germline, CDR1 is SGHTA and CDR2 FQGNSA. The CDR3 is made up of 15 amino acids. V was pared by 6 bases and J by 7 bases, with 10 bases of the junction left unmatched. CDR3 loop: CASRGQGGGGGGYTF. Written as DNA, the CDR3 is TGTGCCAGCAGGGGACAGGGGGGTGGTGGCGGTGGCTACACCTTC.

The V gene is TRBV30, the J gene TRBJ2-7; 9 bases line up with TRBD2. The V segment lost 8 bases and the J segment 2 bases; nucleotides outside the gene matches: 7. This CDR3 has 13 residues. The V gene's germline CDR1 is GTSNPN and CDR2 SVGIG (reference sequence). In nucleotides, the CDR3 is TGTGCCGGGACCGCGGGGGGGCCCTACGAGCAGTACTTC. Translated, it gives CAGTAGGPYEQYF.

The chain combines TRBV4-1 with TRBJ1-6; 9 bases match TRBD1. Germline trimming cut 3 bases from V and 7 bases from J; bases unmatched to any gene: 4. The CDR3 is 15 amino acids. Germline V gene sequence: CDR1 MGHRA, CDR2 YSYEKL. CDR3 sequence: CASSQSDRGNSPLHF. CDR3 nucleotide sequence: TGCGCCAGCAGCCAGAGTGACAGGGGGAATTCACCCCTCCACTTT.

This sequence joins TRBV7-3 and TRBJ2-2; D is perhaps TRBD1 (5 bases). The V gene lost 5 bases and the J gene lost 2 bases, with 15 bases spanning the gap. The CDR3 contains 16 residues. Germline V gene data show CDR1 as SGHTA and CDR2 as FQGTGA. The CDR3 sequence: CASSRLDRPNTGELFF. Here the CDR3 DNA reads TGTGCCAGCAGCCGCCTTGACAGACCAAACACCGGGGAGCTGTTTTTT.